Listed below are T cell receptor beta chains from one sample, sequenced in a study of T cell repertoires in cytomegalovirus infection. TCRdb called the reads again in MiXCR, with one record for every CDR3 protein. The table has approximately 750,000 distinct CDR3 sequences, approximately 34% seen once; the top ten hold roughly 2.8%. Source material: PBMCs. These receptors all come from a human donor in good health (CMV status not recorded). Some clones in this sample may be carry-over from other donors' samples. The CDR3 runs from the conserved cysteine through the conserved F or W. Some rows mark clone size as missing; the rest say once, few, many or name a class of expanded clone.

>-|TRBV27
CASSSWTSGGYQETQYF
>-|TRBV5-1
CASSGSGRSLNERFF
>-|TRBV7-2
CASSFTRTPGTEAFF
>-|TRBV6-1
CASSEARGYEQFF
>few|TRBV19
CASSATSKETQYF
>few|TRBV7-2
CASRGRGEAFF
>-|TRBV18
CASSPGPWQETQYF
>-|TRBV7-2
CASSYSVNNEKLFF
>few|TRBV2
CASSDSRPSGNIQYF
>few|TRBV7-9
CASSSWDLSSYEQYF
>-|TRBV6-2/TRBV6-3
CASGTQQETQYF
>-|TRBV6-5
CASSYYRGQNTGELFF
>-|TRBV19
CASNVPDSYEQYF
>-|TRBV20-1
CSAREPSGRTGELFF
>-|TRBV5-1
CASSLGQAEGNTIYF